This T cell receptor beta chain was profiled in a study of vaccination and CD4 T cells after COVID-19. Study details: Post-COVID draws followed diagnosis by a median around 100 days (range 35 to 161).

V lost 5 bases, J lost 1 base, and 14 bases lay in between. This CDR3 spans 15 amino acids. Germline CDR1 is SEHNR and CDR2 is FQNEAQ (reference sequence). The treatment is: approximately 11-day PBMC culture with coronavirus spike peptide pools or control peptides (ViraFEST assay). With peptide pools, ViraFEST first expanded antigen-specific T cells and afterwards sequenced their TCRs. Wells that each held 1.5 million to 2 million PBMCs were cultured with around 9.4 IU/ml IL-2 and approximately 10 ug/ml peptide pools. The Oncomine TCR Beta short-read assay was applied to DNA of cultured CD4+ T cells. It was cultured CD4+ T cells from which genomic DNA was extracted. Via MiXCR, TCRdb re-called the PCR reads, giving one row per CDR3 protein. The sample yields roughly 10,000 distinct CDR3 sequences, approximately 50% seen once. To note about this clonotype: The antigen remains undetermined.

The J gene is TRBJ1-1, the V gene TRBV7-9; D remains ambiguous. Sequenced material: CD4+ T cells from blood, cultured in vitro. The sequence came from a human donor who had recovered from COVID-19. CDR3 sequence: CASSPGDISNTEAFF. CDR3 DNA sequence: TGTGCCAGCAGCCCAGGAGATATTTCGAACACTGAAGCTTTCTTT.